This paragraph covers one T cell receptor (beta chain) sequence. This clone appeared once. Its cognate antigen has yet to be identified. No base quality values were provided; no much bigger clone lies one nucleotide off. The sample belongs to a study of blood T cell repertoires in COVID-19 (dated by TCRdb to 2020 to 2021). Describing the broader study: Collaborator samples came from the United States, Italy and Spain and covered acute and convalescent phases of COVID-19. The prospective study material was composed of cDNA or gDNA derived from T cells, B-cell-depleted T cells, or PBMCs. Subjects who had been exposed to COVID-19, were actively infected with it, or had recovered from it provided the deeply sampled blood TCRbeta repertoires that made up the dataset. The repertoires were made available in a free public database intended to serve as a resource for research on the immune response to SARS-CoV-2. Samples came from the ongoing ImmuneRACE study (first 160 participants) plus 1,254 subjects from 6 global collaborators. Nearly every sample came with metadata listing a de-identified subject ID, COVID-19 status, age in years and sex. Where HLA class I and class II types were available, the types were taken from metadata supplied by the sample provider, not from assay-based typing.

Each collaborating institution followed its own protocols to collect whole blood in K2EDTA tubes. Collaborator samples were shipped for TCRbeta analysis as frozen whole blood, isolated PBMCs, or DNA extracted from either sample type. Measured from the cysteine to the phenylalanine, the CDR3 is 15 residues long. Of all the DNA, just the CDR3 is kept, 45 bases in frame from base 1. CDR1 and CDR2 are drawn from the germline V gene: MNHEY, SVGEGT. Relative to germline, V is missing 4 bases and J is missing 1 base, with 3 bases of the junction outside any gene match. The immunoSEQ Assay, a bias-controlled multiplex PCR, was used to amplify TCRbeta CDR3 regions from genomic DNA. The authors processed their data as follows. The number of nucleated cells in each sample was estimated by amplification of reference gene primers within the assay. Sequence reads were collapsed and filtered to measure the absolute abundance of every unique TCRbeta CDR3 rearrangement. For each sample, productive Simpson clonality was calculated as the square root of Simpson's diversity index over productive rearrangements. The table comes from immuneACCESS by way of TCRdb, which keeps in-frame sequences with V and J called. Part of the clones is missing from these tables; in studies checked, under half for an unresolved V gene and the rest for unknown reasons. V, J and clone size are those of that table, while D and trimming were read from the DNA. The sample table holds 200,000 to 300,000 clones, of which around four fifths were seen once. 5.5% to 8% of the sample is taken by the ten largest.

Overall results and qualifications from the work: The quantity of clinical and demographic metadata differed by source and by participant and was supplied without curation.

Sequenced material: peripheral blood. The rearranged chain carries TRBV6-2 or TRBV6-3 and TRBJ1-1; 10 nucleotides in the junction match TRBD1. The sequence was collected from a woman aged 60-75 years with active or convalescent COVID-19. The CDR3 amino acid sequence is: CASSFGDRGNTEAFF. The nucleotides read TGTGCCAGCAGTTTCGGGGACAGGGGGAACACTGAAGCTTTCTTT.